This T cell receptor (beta chain) was recorded in a study of cytomegalovirus exposure and HLA in healthy donors. Whole-study findings and limits: In a later analysis, several top co-occurrence clusters appeared linked to parvovirus B19, influenza, CMV and Epstein-Barr virus. A missense variant in DCLRE1C was later tied to TCR beta V- and J-gene trimming. As a later analysis revealed, the rate of TCR association differed by HLA locus, with DRB1 most and HLA-C fewest.

A multiplex PCR was run with 60 Vbeta primers and 13 Jbeta primers. Sequencing was performed with immunoSEQ multiplex PCR; in TCRdb, only in-frame clones are kept and a portion is missing. The sample has approximately 100,000 clones, about 75% seen once. As concerns this clone: Its antigen is not identified.

The germline gives CDR1 SGDLS, CDR2 YYNGEE. Trimming removed 3 bases at V and 0 bases at J, with 12 bases between. The CDR3 consists of 15 residues. The rearrangement uses TRBV9 and TRBJ1-1; D is unclear. What was sequenced was PBMCs. The origin of this receptor is a woman in her thirties or forties in good health and CMV-seronegative. In DNA form, the CDR3 reads TGTGCCAGCAGCGCAAAGATCGGGATGAACACTGAAGCTTTCTTT. Protein product: CASSAKIGMNTEAFF.